This T cell receptor beta chain is drawn from a study of glioma-infiltrating T cells. TCR alpha and beta CDR3 regions were amplified from RNA using iRepertoire nested multiplex PCR. For one-step reverse transcription and amplification, about 85-400 ng of tissue mRNA or PBMC total RNA was used. One entry per CDR3 protein results from TCRdb running MiXCR on the multiplex PCR reads. Found here are about 200,000 distinct CDR3 sequences, about 31% of them singletons; the top ten hold 20% to 25%. The ends were cut back, 0 bases at V and 1 base at J, with 1 base in the middle. Looked up from germline, CDR1 is SQVTM and CDR2 is ANQGSEA. This CDR3 has 13 amino acids.

The chain carries TRBV29-1 and TRBJ2-6; D not certain. The sequence was collected from a human donor with low-grade glioma or glioblastoma, undergoing nonglioma brain surgery, or in good health (not recorded which). Source material: glioma tissue, nonneoplastic brain tissue, or PBMCs (not recorded which). CDR3 bases: TGCAGCGTTGAAGAGTCTGGGGCCAACGTCCTGACTTTC. Translating it yields CSVEESGANVLTF. The variable domain in full, with the rest retrieved from reference TRBV29-1 and TRBJ2-6, is SAVISQKPSRDICQRGTSLTIQCQVDSQVTMMFWYRQQPGQSLTLIATANQGSEATYESGFVIDKFPISRPNLTFSTLTVSNMSPEDSSIYLCSVEESGANVLTFGAGSRLTVL.